The rows below give T cell receptor beta chains drawn from one sample of a study of blood T cell repertoires in COVID-19. Generated by immunoSEQ multiplex PCR, the TCRdb table keeps only in-frame clones and is missing some. The repertoire holds over 120,000 clones, with approximately 90% as singletons. Sequenced sample: peripheral blood. The receptors here all came from a woman aged 50 to 65 with active or convalescent COVID-19. CDR3s leave out the opening cysteine and the closing phenylalanine or tryptophan. Each record gives: V gene, CDR3 protein.

v_gene: TRBV9
CDR3aa: ASSRGEREAF

v_gene: TRBV28
CDR3aa: ASSSEPSNYGYT

v_gene: TRBV7-6
CDR3aa: ASSLEQGVGKLF

v_gene: TRBV7-3
CDR3aa: ASSLTNRDGYT

v_gene: TRBV7-3
CDR3aa: ASSSRPDRGFYNEQF

v_gene: TRBV4-2
CDR3aa: ASSPGTSPSSDTQY

v_gene: TRBV19
CDR3aa: ASSTGYNYGYT

v_gene: TRBV21-1
CDR3aa: ASSKETPPDRFAEAF

v_gene: TRBV7-8
CDR3aa: ASSYRDGMNTEAF

v_gene: TRBV6-5
CDR3aa: ASSRDNTYEQY

v_gene: TRBV27
CDR3aa: ASSFGQGVDKNIQY

v_gene: TRBV27
CDR3aa: ASSSQGNYGYT

v_gene: TRBV9
CDR3aa: ASSFGQGAEEKLF

v_gene: TRBV7-9
CDR3aa: ASSFGYSNQPQH

v_gene: TRBV4-2
CDR3aa: ASSPLTGSSYNSPLH

v_gene: TRBV10-3
CDR3aa: AISESVNTEAF

v_gene: TRBV11-2
CDR3aa: ASSLARVEDTQY

v_gene: TRBV5-1
CDR3aa: ASSLYFTGELF

v_gene: TRBV29-1
CDR3aa: SVVGSRDRPYEQY

v_gene: TRBV6-6
CDR3aa: ASSYSSPLYEQY

v_gene: TRBV4-1
CDR3aa: ASSLRLQSREENEQF

v_gene: TRBV4-1
CDR3aa: ASSQDAQGGTEAF

v_gene: TRBV18
CDR3aa: ASSPQTGNTEAF

v_gene: TRBV29-1
CDR3aa: SALSPRLNEQF

v_gene: TRBV6-5
CDR3aa: ASSFRREANTGELF

v_gene: TRBV28
CDR3aa: ASRQLEGQGNNEQF

v_gene: TRBV11-2
CDR3aa: ASSLVGQGAREQY

v_gene: TRBV6-5
CDR3aa: ASTTWGQESGYT

v_gene: TRBV6-1
CDR3aa: ASSEMSAHSYEQY

v_gene: TRBV4-1
CDR3aa: ASSQDWGEYNEQF

v_gene: TRBV2
CDR3aa: ASSVTRYSNQPQH

v_gene: TRBV9
CDR3aa: ASSTSGRGSGANVLT

v_gene: TRBV7-2
CDR3aa: ASSITYEQY

v_gene: TRBV2
CDR3aa: ASSQGRQVNTEAF

v_gene: TRBV21-1
CDR3aa: ASSKGASGGALTDTQY

v_gene: TRBV7-2
CDR3aa: ASSLGLQGTSTDTQY

v_gene: TRBV14
CDR3aa: ASSQGQNYGYT

v_gene: TRBV5-1
CDR3aa: ASSSTGESTQY

v_gene: TRBV6-5
CDR3aa: ASSYSKLAYEQF

v_gene: TRBV5-4
CDR3aa: ASSLASRVSGYT

v_gene: TRBV9
CDR3aa: ASSVDGRWDRGRCQPQH

v_gene: TRBV19
CDR3aa: ASSIAGTGRSNQPQH

v_gene: TRBV11-2
CDR3aa: ASSDLAGGRGEQF

v_gene: TRBV19
CDR3aa: ASSIRDRAAMNTEAF

v_gene: TRBV7-9
CDR3aa: ASSADSMNTEAF